This entry features one T cell receptor beta chain sequence. Assay used: immunoSEQ multiplex PCR; TCRdb lists only in-frame clones, some missing. This sample carries over 150,000 clones, 79% of them seen once, and the ten largest clones take under 20%. Participants' own reports of clinical history determined their cohort assignment. The data belong to a study of blood T cell repertoires in COVID-19. Study-wide context: Cohort 3 recovery required two negative PCRs, clearance, or symptom resolution. Some COVID-19 samples were acute and others convalescent; all came from the United States, Italy and Spain.

Germline V gives CDR1 SGHKS, CDR2 YYEKEE (reference sequence). V shed 4 bases and J shed 0 bases, with 17 bases lying between them. The CDR3 covers 17 residues. Sequenced material: PBMCs or T cells enriched from blood (not recorded which). This chain uses TRBV5-5 with TRBJ2-4; weak D call: TRBD2 (6 bases). This TCR was recovered from a woman in her 70s in a cohort exposed to, infected with or recovered from COVID-19 (not recorded which). In DNA, the CDR3 is TGTGCCAGCAGCGCCGCGGACTACAGCTTAGCCAAAAACATTCAGTACTTC. Amino acid sequence: CASSAADYSLAKNIQYF. The full variable domain, rest sourced from reference TRBV5-5 and TRBJ2-4, is DAGVTQSPTHLIKTRGQQVTLRCSPISGHKSVSWYQQVLGQGPQFIFQYYEKEERGRGNFPDRFSARQFPNYSSELNVNALLLGDSALYLCASSAADYSLAKNIQYFGAGTRLSVL.